Here is one TCR beta chain with its context. Its antigen target is currently unknown. No base-level quality is on record; no much larger clone is a single base apart. This record comes from a study of T-cell reconstitution after alpha-beta-depleted transplantation in children (dated by TCRdb to between 2015 and 2016). With regard to the full study: The study quantitatively tracked T-cell immune reconstitution after TCRalphabeta/CD19-depleted allogeneic hematopoietic cell transplantation in children using TCR repertoire profiling.

Library creation used PCR. Sequencing was carried out with an Illumina HiSeq 2500. TCR libraries were prepared with molecular barcoding, using unique molecular identifiers to normalize TCRbeta repertoire quantification. TCRdb reanalyzed the raw reads on its own, using fastp at Q25 for trimming and MiXCR for clone calling, and kept in-frame beta chains. One record per CDR3 amino acid sequence lists the most common genes and DNA. The table for this sample lists around 400,000 distinct CDR3 sequences; around 21% of them were counted only once. The ten largest make up 3% to 4% of the sample. This receptor was obtained from a human donor who donated a stem cell graft to a child with acute myeloid leukemia. Sample: PBMCs from the stem cell graft donor, taken from the stem cell graft.

The DNA reads as follows: TGTGCCAGCAGGTCCGACAGGTCCTACGAGCAGTACTTC. Its protein reads: CASRSDRSYEQYF. The chain was built from TRBV12-3 or TRBV12-4 and TRBJ2-7, and possibly TRBD1, on 6 matching bases. The CDR3 covers 13 residues, taking in both the cysteine and the phenylalanine. Only the CDR3 DNA stays, 39 bases, in frame from base 1. V gives up 6 bases and J gives up 1 base, and the segment between their germline ends measures 10 bases.